This passage covers 11 T cell receptor beta chains from one sample sequenced in a study of blood T cell repertoires in COVID-19. Assay: immunoSEQ multiplex PCR; the TCRdb copy retains only in-frame clones and omits some. The sample records 150,000 to 200,000 clones, around 83% being singletons. The source material was peripheral blood. The receptors come from a man younger than 30 with acute or convalescent COVID-19.

The chain couples TRBV28 to TRBJ1-3; TRBD1 matches 7 bases. CDR1 MDHEN and CDR2 SYDVKM come from the germline V gene. This CDR3 has 14 residues. Germline trimming cut 6 bases from V and 2 bases from J; bases unmatched to any gene: 4. CDR3 sequence: CASRTTGTGNTIYF. CDR3 coding DNA: TGTGCCAGCAGGACGACAGGGACTGGAAACACCATATATTTT.

The chain links TRBV19 to TRBJ1-1; 7 nucleotides line up with TRBD1. The V gene end was trimmed by 3 bases and the J gene end by 7 bases; junction bases not matched to a gene: 5. The CDR3 extends over 13 amino acids. CDR1 and CDR2 from the germline V gene are LNHDA and SQIVND (reference sequence). Here the CDR3 reads CASSMGTAVEAFF. The CDR3 nucleotides read TGTGCCAGTAGTATGGGGACAGCAGTTGAAGCTTTCTTT.

The V gene is TRBV4-1, the J gene TRBJ2-1, with 11 bases matching TRBD2. Trimming removed 4 bases from V and 6 bases from J; junction bases left unmatched: 8. Germline lookup yields CDR1 MGHRA and CDR2 YSYEKL. The CDR3 is 16 amino acids. CDR3 residues: CASSRVAGGLGNEQFF. The CDR3 nucleotides read TGCGCCAGCAGCCGAGTAGCGGGGGGGCTGGGCAATGAGCAGTTCTTC.

The chain recombines TRBV5-1 with TRBJ1-2, with a weak D call TRBD1 (5 bases). This CDR3 comprises 14 residues. Trimming took 0 bases from V and 4 from J, leaving 10 bases between them. Germline CDR1 and CDR2: SGHRS and YFSETQ. As DNA, the CDR3 is TGCGCCAGCAGCTTGGGCAGGGTCAGCTATGGCTACACCTTC. Residues: CASSLGRVSYGYTF.

V gene TRBV9 combines with J gene TRBJ2-1; 11 nucleotides match TRBD2. CDR3 length: 16 residues. Trimming took 3 bases from V and 0 from J; bases not matched to a gene: 2. Germline V lookup: CDR1 SGDLS, CDR2 YYNGEE. The CDR3 bases are TGTGCCAGCAGCGCTAGCGGGGGGAGCTCCTACAATGAGCAGTTCTTC. Protein product: CASSASGGSSYNEQFF.

The chain uses TRBV3-1 (or the pseudogene TRBV3-2) and TRBJ2-2; TRBD1 agrees at 7 bases. The CDR3 runs to 13 residues. The V gene end was trimmed by 3 bases and the J gene end by 5 bases; junction bases not matched to a gene: 0. Germline CDR1 is LGHDT and CDR2 is YNNKEL (reference sequence). The CDR3 here is CASSQTGTGELFF. DNA for the CDR3: TGTGCCAGCAGCCAGACAGGGACCGGGGAGCTGTTTTTT.

The chain uses TRBV7-9 and TRBJ2-5; D possibly corresponds to TRBD1 (7 bases). The germline gives CDR1 SEHNR, CDR2 FQNEAQ (reference sequence). V lost 4 bases and J 5 bases, leaving 17 bases between the germline ends. The CDR3 runs to 15 residues. The CDR3 sequence: CASSSTGQEGETQYF. CDR3 nucleotides: TGTGCCAGCAGCTCGACCGGACAGGAGGGGGAGACCCAGTACTTC.

The V gene is TRBV3-1 (or the pseudogene TRBV3-2), the J gene TRBJ1-5; D is possibly TRBD1 (6 bases). The CDR3 is 11 residues long. Germline CDR1 LGHDT, CDR2 YNNKEL (reference sequence). The DNA of the CDR3 is TGTGCTACAGGGCTCAGTCAGCCCCAGCATTTT. Translated, it gives CATGLSQPQHF.

Here the CDR3 DNA reads TGTGCCAGCAGCCTAGCCCGGGAGACCCAGTACTTC. Residues: CASSLARETQYF. The chain links TRBV6-5 to TRBJ2-5; tentative D call: TRBD2 (5 bases). This CDR3 contains 12 residues. V was trimmed by 6 bases and J by 5 bases, leaving 10 bases between them. Germline CDR1 is MNHEY and CDR2 is SVGAGI.

The chain has TRBV18 and TRBJ1-1; tentative D call: TRBD1 (5 bases). V shed 2 bases and J shed 1 base, with 14 bases lying between them. The CDR3 runs to 16 residues. Per germline, CDR1 KGHSH and CDR2 LQKENI. Written as DNA, the CDR3 is TGTGCCAGCTCACCATTAGAGACAGCAAAGAACACTGAAGCTTTCTTT. This gives the protein CASSPLETAKNTEAFF.

This clone was seen a single time. The chain carries TRBV3-1 (or the pseudogene TRBV3-2) and TRBJ2-3; 7 nucleotides line up with TRBD1. This CDR3 is 17 amino acids long. V gave up 2 bases and J gave up 6 bases; unmatched junction bases: 14. Germline V gives CDR1 LGHDT, CDR2 YNNKEL (reference sequence). CDR3 bases: TGTGCCAGCAGCCAATCGCAGACCGTCCGCAGGGGGGATACGCAGTATTTT. Encoded protein: CASSQSQTVRRGDTQYF.